What follows describes a single T cell receptor (beta chain). This sample is drawn from a study of blood T cell repertoires in COVID-19. Study summary: COVID-19 samples collected from the United States, Italy and Spain covered acute and convalescent phases. Sample material is recorded as cDNA or gDNA derived from T cells, B-cell-depleted T cells, or PBMCs.

In the original processing: Amplification of reference gene primers was used by the study to estimate nucleated cell counts. Assay: immunoSEQ multiplex PCR; the TCRdb copy retains only in-frame clones and omits some. V and J calls and clone size come straight from that table; D and trimming were deduced from the DNA. This table has some 240,000 clones, around 90% appearing once. The germline gives CDR1 SGHDT, CDR2 YYEEEE. The CDR3 loop spans 15 amino acids. V lost 4 bases and J lost 7, with 18 bases in between. This TCR was sampled from a man in his fifties or sixties who had recovered from COVID-19. This chain uses TRBV5-6 with TRBJ1-5; D remains ambiguous. Sequenced sample: peripheral blood. The CDR3 DNA reads TGTGCCAGCAGCCCATATCGGGATCCTGGCCAGCCCCAGCATTTT. It translates to CASSPYRDPGQPQHF.